This TCR beta chain was sequenced in a study of T cells and copy number aberrations in small-cell lung cancer. General study results and limits: The tissue was entirely formalin-fixed and paraffin-embedded, which is known to produce sequencing artifacts. Compared with adjacent lung tissue, tumors had lower T-cell richness and clonality and non-significantly lower density.

All donors were smokers or heavy second-hand smokers. Adjacent normal lung was taken at least 2 cm from tumor. Sequencing was performed with immunoSEQ multiplex PCR; in TCRdb, only in-frame clones are kept and a portion is missing. The table includes roughly 6,300 clones, less than 85% detected once. CDR1 is SGHTA, CDR2 FQGTGA, per germline. The CDR3 is 14 amino acids. The germline V and J ends were trimmed by 5 bases and 2 bases, with 11 bases remaining between them. Note on this clone: Its antigen remains unidentified.

The source material was normal tissue next to the tumor. The source is a woman in her 70s with small cell lung cancer. Some clones in this sample may be carry-over from other donors' samples. The chain recombines TRBV7-3 with TRBJ2-3; no clear D. The CDR3 is CASSLQDSTDTQYF. In DNA, the CDR3 is TGTGCCAGCAGCCTTCAAGACTCCACAGATACGCAGTATTTT.